One sample yielded the 20 T cell receptor beta chains listed below, sequenced in a study of identifying expanded T cells in peripheral blood. TCRdb keeps only in-frame clones here, not all; method: immunoSEQ multiplex PCR. This table has 95,000 to 150,000 clones, 84% appearing once. The sequencing sample was made of blood. These TCRs come from a person aged 18 to 75 in good health.

V gene TRBV2 combines with J gene TRBJ1-5; D unclear. The CDR3 is 14 amino acids. Germline lookup yields CDR1 SNHLY and CDR2 FYNNEI. V lost 8 bases, J lost 5 bases, and 16 bases lay in between. The CDR3 is CASGFISSDQPQHF. The CDR3 DNA reads as TGTGCCAGCGGCTTTATTTCAAGTGATCAGCCCCAGCATTTT.

V gene TRBV19 combines with J gene TRBJ2-4; D tentatively reads TRBD1 or TRBD2 (7 bases each). This CDR3 has 15 residues. Germline assignment: CDR1 LNHDA and CDR2 SQIVND (reference sequence). V was clipped by 10 bases and J by 7 bases, with 23 bases between them. CDR3 amino acids: CATQGRGTVVNIQYF. The DNA for the CDR3 is TGTGCCACCCAAGGGAGGGGGACAGTTGTGAACATTCAGTACTTC.

The genes are TRBV7-9 and TRBJ1-2; D may be TRBD1 (6 bases). Germline CDR1 and CDR2: SEHNR and FQNEAQ (reference sequence). This CDR3 region has 16 residues. Trimming shortened V by 5 bases and J by 4 bases, and 20 bases separated the two germline ends. The CDR3 DNA sequence: TGTGCCAGCAGCGGCAACCGGTTACAGGGTTCCTATGGCTACACCTTC. This sequence encodes CASSGNRLQGSYGYTF. The whole variable domain, filled in from reference TRBV7-9 and TRBJ1-2, reads DTGVSQNPRHKITKRGQNVTFRCDPISEHNRLYWYRQTLGQGPEFLTYFQNEAQLEKSRLLSDRFSAERPKGSFSTLEIQRTEQGDSAMYLCASSGNRLQGSYGYTFGSGTRLTVV.

The genes are TRBV6-5 and TRBJ1-5, with 7 bases identical to TRBD1. Germline values: CDR1 MNHEY, CDR2 SVGAGI. CDR3 length: 14 amino acids. Trimming removed 6 bases from V and 6 bases from J; junction bases left unmatched: 8. CDR3 sequence reads: CASRSEGGGQPQHF. The DNA for the CDR3 is TGTGCCAGCAGATCGGAAGGGGGCGGTCAGCCCCAGCATTTT.

V gene TRBV28 combines with J gene TRBJ1-3; D gene uncertain. The CDR3 sequence is 12 residues long. Per the germline V gene, CDR1 is MDHEN and CDR2 is SYDVKM. V was clipped by 6 bases and J by 2 bases, with 5 bases between them. The CDR3 coding sequence is TGTGCCAGCAGGGCGACTGGAAACACCATATATTTT. Protein sequence: CASRATGNTIYF.

The rearrangement links TRBV2 to TRBJ1-3, with D perhaps TRBD1 (6 bases). Germline V lookup: CDR1 SNHLY, CDR2 FYNNEI. Trimming stripped 7 bases from V and 0 bases from J, with 22 bases between. CDR3 length: 18 residues. CDR3 bases: TGTGCCAGCAACCGGGACACCGGGGCGCTTAGCTCTGGAAACACCATATATTTT. It specifies CASNRDTGALSSGNTIYF. Drawing the rest from reference TRBV2 and TRBJ1-3, the complete variable domain is EPEVTQTPSHQVTQMGQEVILRCVPISNHLYFYWYRQILGQKVEFLVSFYNNEISEKSEIFDDQFSVERPDGSNFTLKIRSTKLEDSAMYFCASNRDTGALSSGNTIYFGEGSWLTVV.

CDR3 amino acids: CASSQSDGKMGYTF. CDR3 coding DNA: TGCGCCAGCAGTCAATCGGACGGGAAGATGGGCTACACCTTC. The rearrangement uses TRBV23-1 and TRBJ1-2; D gene unclear. TRBV23-1 is given ORF status, its function remaining uncertain. V shed 0 bases and J shed 8 bases, with 13 bases lying between them. The CDR3 spans 14 residues.

The chain recombines TRBV10-3 with TRBJ1-2, with D tentatively TRBD1 (6 bases). V was cut by 6 bases and J by 0 bases, with 14 bases left in between. CDR3 size: 15 residues. Germline V CDR1 and CDR2: ENHRY, SYGVKD. The CDR3 bases are TGTGCCATCAGCCCGACAGGATCTTCTAACTATGGCTACACCTTC. Translation: CAISPTGSSNYGYTF.

The CDR3, as DNA: TGTGCCAGCAGTTACCGCGGGTGGACCTATGGCTACACCTTC. It specifies CASSYRGWTYGYTF. The J gene is TRBJ1-2, the V gene TRBV6-5; no clear D. V was trimmed by 2 bases and J by 4 bases, leaving 11 bases between them. CDR1 and CDR2 (germline): MNHEY, SVGAGI. CDR3 size: 14 residues.

The chain combines TRBV13 with TRBJ1-3; the match to TRBD1 covers 10 bases. The CDR3 consists of 18 residues. The germline V gene has CDR1 PRHDT and CDR2 FYEKMQ (reference sequence). After removal of 4 bases from V and 1 base from J, the junction contained 10 bases not matched to a gene. The chain's CDR3 is CASSWKSTGGWSGNTIYF. The CDR3 DNA sequence: TGTGCCAGCAGCTGGAAGTCGACAGGGGGCTGGTCTGGAAACACCATATATTTT.

The gene calls are TRBV27 and TRBJ1-6, with a tentative D call TRBD1 (5 bases). Germline CDR1 and CDR2: MNHEY and SMNVEV (reference sequence). V was trimmed by 3 bases and J by 4 bases, leaving 10 bases between them. CDR3 length: 15 amino acids. In nucleotides, the CDR3 is TGTGCCAGCAGTTTGACCCAGGGTTATAATTCACCCCTCCACTTT. It is translated as CASSLTQGYNSPLHF.

The V call is TRBV5-6, the J call TRBJ2-5; TRBD1 is a possible D gene (5 bases). Trimming cost V 2 bases and J 1 base, with 15 bases left between them. Per germline, CDR1 SGHDT and CDR2 YYEEEE. The CDR3 extends over 16 amino acids. Here the CDR3 DNA reads TGTGCCAGCAGCTTTCGCAATTGGGGCACCCAAGAGACCCAGTACTTC. This gives the protein CASSFRNWGTQETQYF.

V is TRBV6-6 and J is TRBJ1-4, with TRBD1 matching over 7 bases. Germline assignment: CDR1 MNHNY and CDR2 SVGAGI (reference sequence). V gave up 6 bases and J gave up 4 bases; unmatched junction bases: 8. The CDR3 spans 15 residues. For the CDR3, the DNA is TGTGCCAGCAGGGAAGGGACAGCGAGTAATGAAAAACTGTTTTTT. Amino acid sequence: CASREGTASNEKLFF.

The J gene is TRBJ1-3, the V gene TRBV9; D is unresolved. The CDR3 has 16 residues. Deletions cut 1 base from V and 0 bases from J, with 11 bases between. The germline V gene encodes CDR1 SGDLS and CDR2 YYNGEE. The CDR3 protein is CASSVQPGDSGNTIYF. The CDR3 DNA follows: TGTGCCAGCAGCGTACAACCAGGCGACTCTGGAAACACCATATATTTT.

This chain links TRBV11-3 with TRBJ2-5; 8 bases match TRBD2. With 5 bases clipped from V and 5 bases from J, the junction kept 13 bases outside the gene matches. The CDR3 contains 16 residues. Germline loops: CDR1 SGHNT, CDR2 YENEEA. The CDR3 reads CASSPTYLAGWETQYF. The CDR3 DNA sequence: TGTGCCAGCAGCCCTACCTACTTAGCGGGGTGGGAGACCCAGTACTTC.

This sequence joins TRBV10-3 and TRBJ2-1; TRBD1 might be the D (6 bases). Trimming removed 4 bases from V and 6 bases from J, with 13 bases in between. The CDR3 extends over 14 amino acids. Germline V gene data show CDR1 as ENHRY and CDR2 as SYGVKD. The CDR3 region has the DNA TGTGCCATCAGTGGACAGGAAAATCGCAATGAGCAGTTCTTC. Amino acids: CAISGQENRNEQFF.

In this sample, this clone turned up once. This chain joins TRBV9 and TRBJ2-3; 10 nucleotides line up with TRBD1. In germline, CDR1 is SGDLS, CDR2 YYNGEE. The CDR3 covers 16 residues. The ends lost 3 bases at V and 4 bases at J; junction bases unmatched: 8. CDR3 sequence reads: CASSAEDRGMADTQYF. DNA for the CDR3: TGTGCCAGCAGCGCAGAGGACAGGGGGATGGCAGATACGCAGTATTTT.

The chain recombines TRBV6-6 with TRBJ1-2; D gene ambiguous. From germline, CDR1 is MNHNY and CDR2 SVGAGI (reference sequence). Trimming removed 0 bases from V and 4 bases from J, with 15 bases in between. This CDR3 has 16 residues. CDR3 sequence: CASSYSGSGSVYGYTF. The DNA for the CDR3 is TGTGCCAGCAGTTACTCGGGTTCGGGTTCAGTCTATGGCTACACCTTC.

In nucleotides, the CDR3 is TGTGCCAGCAGCCTGGGACTAGTGTCTCAAGAGACCCAGTACTTC. It codes for CASSLGLVSQETQYF. The V and J genes are TRBV7-8 and TRBJ2-5; 8 bases match TRBD2. This CDR3 has 15 amino acids. J gave up 2 bases and V 5 bases, and 7 bases lay outside the gene matches. The germline CDR1 and CDR2 sequences are SGHVS and FQNEAQ.

The chain employs TRBV18 and TRBJ2-7; 8 bases map to TRBD1. The CDR3 runs to 16 residues. In germline, CDR1 is KGHSH, CDR2 LQKENI. With 3 bases clipped from V and 2 bases from J, the junction kept 9 bases outside the gene matches. CDR3 nucleotide sequence: TGTGCCAGCTCACCGGGATCGGACAGGGTACCCTACGAGCAGTACTTC. This codes for CASSPGSDRVPYEQYF.